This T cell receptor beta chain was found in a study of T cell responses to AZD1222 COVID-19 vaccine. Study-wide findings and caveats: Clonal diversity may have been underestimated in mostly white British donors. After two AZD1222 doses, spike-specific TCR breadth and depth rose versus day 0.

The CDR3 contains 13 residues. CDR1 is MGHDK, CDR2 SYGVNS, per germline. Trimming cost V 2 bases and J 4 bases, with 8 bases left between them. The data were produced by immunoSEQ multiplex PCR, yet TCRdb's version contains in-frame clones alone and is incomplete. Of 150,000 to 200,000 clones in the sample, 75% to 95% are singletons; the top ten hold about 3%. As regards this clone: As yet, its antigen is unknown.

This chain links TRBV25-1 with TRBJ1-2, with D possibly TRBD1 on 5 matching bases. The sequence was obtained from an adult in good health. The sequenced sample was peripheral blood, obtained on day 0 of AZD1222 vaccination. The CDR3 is CASSEGAVYGYTF. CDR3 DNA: TGTGCCAGCAGTGAAGGGGCGGTCTATGGCTACACCTTC.